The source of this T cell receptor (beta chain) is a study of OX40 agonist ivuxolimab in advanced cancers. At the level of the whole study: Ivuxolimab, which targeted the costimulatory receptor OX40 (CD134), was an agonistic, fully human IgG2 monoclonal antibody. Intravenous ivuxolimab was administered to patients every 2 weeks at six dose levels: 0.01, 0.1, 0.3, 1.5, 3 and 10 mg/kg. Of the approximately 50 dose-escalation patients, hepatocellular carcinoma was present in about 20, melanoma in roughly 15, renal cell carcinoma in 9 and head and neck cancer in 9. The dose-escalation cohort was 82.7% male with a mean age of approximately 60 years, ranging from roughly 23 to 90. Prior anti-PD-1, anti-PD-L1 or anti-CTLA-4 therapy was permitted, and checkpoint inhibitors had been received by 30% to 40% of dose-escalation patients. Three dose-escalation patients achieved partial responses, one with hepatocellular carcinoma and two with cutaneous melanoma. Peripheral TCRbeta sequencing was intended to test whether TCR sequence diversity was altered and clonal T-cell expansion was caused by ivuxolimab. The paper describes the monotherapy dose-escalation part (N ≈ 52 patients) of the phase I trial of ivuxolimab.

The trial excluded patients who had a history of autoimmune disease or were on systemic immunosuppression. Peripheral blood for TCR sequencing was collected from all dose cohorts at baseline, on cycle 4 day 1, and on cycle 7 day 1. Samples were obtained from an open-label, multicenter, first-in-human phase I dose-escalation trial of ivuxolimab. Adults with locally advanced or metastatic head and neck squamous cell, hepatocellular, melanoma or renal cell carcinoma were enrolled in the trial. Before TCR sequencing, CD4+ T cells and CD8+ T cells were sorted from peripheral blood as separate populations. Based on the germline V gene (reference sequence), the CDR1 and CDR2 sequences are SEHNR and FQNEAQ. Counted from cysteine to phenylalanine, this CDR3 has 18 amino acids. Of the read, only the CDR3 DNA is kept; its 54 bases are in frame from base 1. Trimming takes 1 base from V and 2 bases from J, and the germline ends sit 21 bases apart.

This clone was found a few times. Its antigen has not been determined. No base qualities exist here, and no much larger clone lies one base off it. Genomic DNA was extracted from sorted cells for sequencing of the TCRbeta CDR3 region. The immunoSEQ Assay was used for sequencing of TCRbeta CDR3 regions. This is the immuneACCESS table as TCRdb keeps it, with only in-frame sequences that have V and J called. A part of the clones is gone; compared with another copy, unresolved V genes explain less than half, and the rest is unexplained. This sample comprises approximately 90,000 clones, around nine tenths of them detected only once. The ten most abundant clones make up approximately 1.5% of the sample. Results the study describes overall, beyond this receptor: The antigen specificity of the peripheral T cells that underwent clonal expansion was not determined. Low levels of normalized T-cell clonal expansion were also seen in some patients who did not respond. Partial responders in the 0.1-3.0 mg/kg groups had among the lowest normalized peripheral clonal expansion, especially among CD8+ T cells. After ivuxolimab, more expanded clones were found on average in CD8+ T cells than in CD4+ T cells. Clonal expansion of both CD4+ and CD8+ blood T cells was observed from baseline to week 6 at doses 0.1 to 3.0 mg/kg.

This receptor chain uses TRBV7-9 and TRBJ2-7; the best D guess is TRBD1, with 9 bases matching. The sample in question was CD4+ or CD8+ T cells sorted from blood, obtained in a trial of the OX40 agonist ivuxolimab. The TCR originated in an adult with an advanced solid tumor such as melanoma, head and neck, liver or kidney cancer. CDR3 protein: CASSLGSGGTGSAYEQYF. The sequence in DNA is TGTGCCAGCAGCTTAGGTTCGGGGGGGACAGGGTCCGCCTACGAGCAGTACTTC.